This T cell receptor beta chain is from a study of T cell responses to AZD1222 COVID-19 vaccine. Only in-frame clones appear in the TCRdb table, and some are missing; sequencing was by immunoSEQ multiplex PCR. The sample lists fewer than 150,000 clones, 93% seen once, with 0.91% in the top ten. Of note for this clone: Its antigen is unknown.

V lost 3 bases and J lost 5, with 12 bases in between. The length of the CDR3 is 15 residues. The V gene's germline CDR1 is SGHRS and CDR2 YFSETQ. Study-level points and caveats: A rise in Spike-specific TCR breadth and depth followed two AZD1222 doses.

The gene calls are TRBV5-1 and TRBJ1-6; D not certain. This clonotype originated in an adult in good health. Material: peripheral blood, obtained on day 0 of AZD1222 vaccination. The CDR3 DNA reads TGCGCCAGCAGCTGGGAAGCGGGTCATAATTCACCCCTCCACTTT. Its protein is CASSWEAGHNSPLHF.